These T cell receptor beta chains were read from a single sample in a study of T cell responses to AZD1222 COVID-19 vaccine. The table came from immunoSEQ multiplex PCR; TCRdb's copy has only in-frame clones and leaves some out. Among about 94,000 clones listed, less than 85% were seen once. Sequenced material: peripheral blood, taken 28 days after the second AZD1222 dose. These receptors were collected from an adult who received the AZD1222 COVID-19 vaccine. CDR3s include the opening cysteine and the closing phenylalanine or tryptophan. The order of the fields is J gene, D gene, V gene, clone size, CDR3 DNA, CDR3 protein. D genes are given only for firm matches. Expanded clones are given a class, and other clones once, few, many or no size at all.

TRBJ2-3 TRBD2 TRBV6-5 - TGTGCCAGCAGTTATACGGGGGGATTTACAGATACGCAGTATTTT CASSYTGGFTDTQYF
TRBJ1-5 TRBD1 TRBV20-1 - TGCAGTGCTAGTAGACAGGGTGGGGAGAATCAGCCCCAGCATTTT CSASRQGGENQPQHF
TRBJ1-1 - TRBV13 few TGTGCCAGCAGCTTAGGTCCCCCAGAGGGGCTGGATACTGAAGCTTTCTTT CASSLGPPEGLDTEAFF
TRBJ2-2 - TRBV19 once TGTGCCAGTAAGATCGGTACCCTCCCCGGGGAGCTGTTTTTT CASKIGTLPGELFF
TRBJ1-6 - TRBV10-3 - TGTGCCATCAGTGAGGCCCTGGCCCAAGGGGATTCACCCCTCCACTTT CAISEALAQGDSPLHF
TRBJ1-2 TRBD1 TRBV7-9 - TGTGCCAGCAGCCTGGGACAGGGAGGTTACTATGGCTACACCTTC CASSLGQGGYYGYTF
TRBJ1-6 - TRBV5-1 few TGCGCCAGCAGCGCGCGGTCGGATTCACCCCTCCACTTT CASSARSDSPLHF
TRBJ1-6 - TRBV12-3/TRBV12-4 - TGTGCCAGCAGTCCCCAAACCCCTTCACCCCTCCACTTT CASSPQTPSPLHF
TRBJ1-1 - TRBV30 few TGTGCCTGGAGTAGGGGGGTCACTGAAGCTTTCTTT CAWSRGVTEAFF
TRBJ1-2 TRBD1 TRBV7-2 - TGTGCCAGCAGAAAAGGACAGGGACTTGATGGCTACACCTTC CASRKGQGLDGYTF
TRBJ2-7 TRBD2 TRBV6-2/TRBV6-3 - TGTGCCAGCAGTTCGCCCGGGACTAGCGGGAGGCTCGCCGAGCAGTACTTC CASSSPGTSGRLAEQYF
TRBJ1-5 - TRBV10-2 - TGCGCCAGCGGGGCGACAAATAGCAATCAGCCCCAGCATTTT CASGATNSNQPQHF
TRBJ2-5 - TRBV30 - TGTGCCTGGAGTGTTGGCAGGAAAGAGACCCAGTACTTC CAWSVGRKETQYF
TRBJ2-7 - TRBV30 - TGTGCCTGGAGTGTAAAGCTGGCCTACGAGCAGTACTTC CAWSVKLAYEQYF
TRBJ2-1 - TRBV28 - TGTGCCAGCAGTTTATCCCCGGAGAATGCCTACAATGAGCAGTTCTTC CASSLSPENAYNEQFF
TRBJ1-2 - TRBV25-1 few TGTGCCAGCAGTAAGCTAAACTATGGCTACACCTTC CASSKLNYGYTF
TRBJ2-7 - TRBV5-1 - TGCGCCAGCAGCTCGGAGAGTCGAACGGGAGAAAGGCAGCAGTACTTC CASSSESRTGERQQYF
TRBJ2-7 - TRBV18 - TGTGCCAGCTCACTAAAAGACAGCCCAATTACCTACGAGCAGTACTTC CASSLKDSPITYEQYF
TRBJ2-1 TRBD1 TRBV5-6 few TGTGCCAGCAGCTCGCTGGGACAGGAGCTCTACAATGAGCAGTTCTTC CASSSLGQELYNEQFF
TRBJ1-3 TRBD1 TRBV28 - TGTGCCAGCAGTGATCTACAGGGGGTGAACTCTGGAAACACCATATATTTT CASSDLQGVNSGNTIYF
TRBJ1-6 - TRBV18 - TGTGCCAGCTCACCCCTGGAGAGTTCACCCCTCCACTTT CASSPLESSPLHF
TRBJ2-1 - TRBV10-3 - TGTGCCATCAGTGATCGGGGAAGCTCCTACAATGAGCAGTTCTTC CAISDRGSSYNEQFF
TRBJ1-2 - TRBV14 - TGTGCCAGCAGCCCTATCGACCCTGGCATCAGGACAGCTAACTATGGCTACACCTTC CASSPIDPGIRTANYGYTF
TRBJ2-7 TRBD2 TRBV9 - TGTGCCAGCAGCCCCACCACCCCGGGACTAGCGGATCCCTACGAGCAGTACTTC CASSPTTPGLADPYEQYF
TRBJ2-7 TRBD1 TRBV27 - TGTGCCAGCAAGCGCTACAGGGGAAACTACGAGCAGTACTTC CASKRYRGNYEQYF
TRBJ2-3 TRBD2 TRBV6-2/TRBV6-3 - TGTGCCAGCAGCCTGGGACTAGCGGGTTACACAGATACGCAGTATTTT CASSLGLAGYTDTQYF
TRBJ1-2 TRBD1 TRBV18 once TGTGCCAGCTCCCACGACAGGGAACAAGGCTACACCTTC CASSHDREQGYTF
TRBJ1-6 - TRBV7-3 - TGTGCCAGCAGTTCCGGGACGTATAATTCACCCCTCCACTTT CASSSGTYNSPLHF
TRBJ1-5 TRBD1 TRBV28 once TGTGCCAGCAGTGTTCCGGGACAGGGAGCGAAGCAGCCCCAGCATTTT CASSVPGQGAKQPQHF
TRBJ1-6 TRBD1 TRBV2 - TGTGCCAGCTCCCGGGACAGGGGTTATAATTCACCCCTCCACTTT CASSRDRGYNSPLHF
TRBJ1-1 - TRBV6-5 few TGTGCCAGCAGTTACATGGGCTGGGGAAACACTGAAGCTTTCTTT CASSYMGWGNTEAFF
TRBJ2-7 - TRBV11-2 - TGTGCCAGCAGCACTACTACCACCTCCTACGAGCAGTACTTC CASSTTTTSYEQYF
TRBJ2-7 - TRBV7-2 - TGTGCCAGCAGCTTAGGAGCCAGGGAGTACTTC CASSLGAREYF
TRBJ2-3 - TRBV4-2 - TGTGCCAGCAGCCAGGGAGGGATCGGGGGGCGGGGAGATACGCAGTATTTT CASSQGGIGGRGDTQYF
TRBJ2-1 TRBD2 TRBV5-6 - TGTGCCAGCAGCGACGGGAGGGGAGATCGGTTCTTC CASSDGRGDRFF
TRBJ2-5 TRBD2 TRBV7-6 - TGTGCCAGCAGCTTAGCCCTCGCGGGGGGGAATCAAGAGACCCAGTACTTC CASSLALAGGNQETQYF
TRBJ2-5 - TRBV11-2 - TGTGCCAGCAGCTTATTTCGAGATCAAGAGACCCAGTACTTC CASSLFRDQETQYF
TRBJ1-2 - TRBV24-1 - TGTGCCACCAGTGACGCCGACAGTGGCTACACCTTC CATSDADSGYTF
TRBJ2-3 - TRBV7-9 - TGTGCCAGCAGCCCCATGGGGGGCACAGATACGCAGTATTTT CASSPMGGTDTQYF
TRBJ1-2 - TRBV7-6 - TGTGCCAGCAGCTTAATGGGGGCCTACGGCTACACCTTC CASSLMGAYGYTF
TRBJ2-7 - TRBV11-3 - TGTGCCAGCAGCTTGACAATTAATTCCTACGAGCAGTACTTC CASSLTINSYEQYF
TRBJ2-5 - TRBV19 - TGTGCCAGTAGCGTCACAGTCTACCAAGAGACCCAGTACTTC CASSVTVYQETQYF
TRBJ2-2 - TRBV27 - TGTGCCAGCAGTTTATCGAGGGCAGATACCGGGGAGCTGTTTTTT CASSLSRADTGELFF
TRBJ2-7 TRBD1 TRBV11-2 - TGTGCCAGCAGCTTAGATTACAGGGGGCCTTACGAGCAGTACTTC CASSLDYRGPYEQYF
TRBJ2-1 - TRBV13 few TGTGCCAGCAGCTTAGGATCGGCTAGACGGGCCAATGAGCAGTTCTTC CASSLGSARRANEQFF